Shown below are 28 T cell receptor beta chains from a single sample sequenced in a study of shared clonotypes between healthy human individuals. This table comes from immunoSEQ multiplex PCR, and its TCRdb copy is limited to in-frame clones, with some not included. The sample records 2 million to 2.5 million clones, about 95% being singletons. The sample was naive CD4+ T cells sorted from blood. The sample's subset: CD45RA+ positively selected. All receptors come from a man aged 18 to 30 in good health.

The chain combines TRBV18 with TRBJ1-4, with D possibly being TRBD1 (6 bases). This CDR3 spans 15 amino acids. V was clipped by 2 bases and J by 4 bases, with 11 bases between them. CDR1 and CDR2 from the germline V gene are KGHSH and LQKENI. The CDR3 nucleotides are TGTGCCAGCTCACCAGAAAGGACAGATAATGAAAAACTGTTTTTT. It codes for CASSPERTDNEKLFF.

Concerning this clone: This same CDR3 is encoded by further DNA sequences in the sample. This chain connects TRBV5-4 to TRBJ2-7; 10 nucleotides agree with TRBD1. V shed 4 bases, J shed 1 base, and the junction held 5 bases outside the gene matches. The CDR3 runs 15 residues. CDR1 SGHNT and CDR2 YYREEE come from the germline V gene (reference sequence). The CDR3 region has the DNA TGTGCCAGCAGCCCCGGGACAGGGGTTTCCTACGAGCAGTACTTC. It encodes CASSPGTGVSYEQYF.

V and J are TRBV19 and TRBJ1-1; the match to TRBD1 covers 7 bases. V lost 5 bases, J lost 1 base, and 1 base stayed unmatched. From germline, CDR1 is LNHDA and CDR2 SQIVND (reference sequence). This CDR3 comprises 13 residues. This CDR3 is CASSGQANTEAFF. DNA of the CDR3: TGTGCCAGTAGTGGACAGGCGAACACTGAAGCTTTCTTT.

The rearrangement uses TRBV18 and TRBJ2-7; 11 nucleotides align to TRBD2. V gave up 2 bases and J gave up 5 bases; unmatched junction bases: 5. In germline, CDR1 is KGHSH, CDR2 LQKENI. The CDR3 runs 15 residues. CDR3 DNA: TGTGCCAGCTCACCAACTAGCGGGAGAGGACACGAGCAGTACTTC. The encoded protein is CASSPTSGRGHEQYF. The complete variable domain, with remaining parts taken from reference TRBV18 and TRBJ2-7, reads NAGVMQNPRHLVRRRGQEARLRCSPMKGHSHVYWYRQLPEEGLKFMVYLQKENIIDESGMPKERFSAEFPKEGPSILRIQQVVRGDSAAYFCASSPTSGRGHEQYFGPGTRLTVT.

The gene calls are TRBV30 and TRBJ2-1, with 10 bases lining up with TRBD2. Germline loops: CDR1 GTSNPN, CDR2 SVGIG (reference sequence). There are 16 residues in the CDR3. V shed 5 bases, J shed 7 bases, and the junction held 14 bases outside the gene matches. In DNA form, the CDR3 reads TGTGCCTGGGGAAAGGTAGCGGGAGGAGGGGATAATGAGCAGTTCTTC. Translating it yields CAWGKVAGGGDNEQFF.

The chain uses TRBV18 and TRBJ2-5; D gene ambiguous. V was shortened by 3 bases and J by 3 bases, with 14 bases between the two germline ends. Germline CDR1 is KGHSH and CDR2 is LQKENI. The CDR3 extends over 15 amino acids. The CDR3, as DNA: TGTGCCAGCTCACCTCCAAGTCCTGGTGAAGAGACCCAGTACTTC. This codes for CASSPPSPGEETQYF.

This clone occurred once. This chain connects TRBV14 to TRBJ2-1; 12 positions agree with TRBD2. From germline, CDR1 is SGHDN and CDR2 FVKESK. V lost 4 bases and J lost 9; bases outside the gene matches: 7. The CDR3 contains 15 residues. This CDR3 is CASSRQLAGGAEQFF. The CDR3 DNA reads as TGTGCCAGCAGCCGCCAACTAGCGGGGGGAGCTGAGCAGTTCTTC.

This clone was counted a few times. This rearrangement joins TRBV19 to TRBJ2-7; a weak D match, TRBD2 (5 bases). This CDR3 comprises 15 residues. V was pared by 3 bases and J by 3 bases, with 15 bases between. CDR1 is LNHDA and CDR2 is SQIVND in the germline V gene (reference sequence). The DNA of the CDR3 is TGTGCCAGTAGTATGGCAACAGAGGGAGACTACGAGCAGTACTTC. This gives the protein CASSMATEGDYEQYF.

Points on this clone: The sample carries other DNA sequences with the same CDR3. The chain links TRBV18 to TRBJ2-7, with D tentatively TRBD1 (6 bases). This CDR3 spans 13 amino acids. Trimming stripped 2 bases from V and 2 bases from J, with 7 bases between. From germline, CDR1 is KGHSH and CDR2 LQKENI. CDR3 sequence reads: CASSPTGPYEQYF. CDR3 nucleotide sequence: TGTGCCAGCTCACCAACAGGGCCCTACGAGCAGTACTTC.

About this clone: This sample also contains other DNA sequences that code for the same CDR3. This chain connects TRBV7-9 to TRBJ2-7, with a weak D call TRBD1 (6 bases). The V gene's germline CDR1 is SEHNR and CDR2 FQNEAQ (reference sequence). V lost 5 bases, J lost 2 bases, and 7 bases lay in between. There are 12 residues in the CDR3. Written as DNA, the CDR3 is TGTGCCAGCAGCCGGACAGCCTACGAGCAGTACTTC. It codes for CASSRTAYEQYF.

The rearrangement joins TRBV30 to TRBJ2-3, with D perhaps matching TRBD1 or TRBD2 (5 bases each). Per germline, CDR1 GTSNPN and CDR2 SVGIG (reference sequence). V shed 1 base and J shed 1 base, with 9 bases lying between them. The CDR3 covers 14 residues. CDR3 loop: CAWSGGAGTDTQYF. CDR3 sequence (DNA): TGTGCCTGGAGTGGAGGGGCAGGCACAGATACGCAGTATTTT.

The chain links TRBV10-3 to TRBJ1-6; tentatively, D is TRBD1 (5 bases). Between the trimmed V and J ends, which lost 4 bases and 8 bases, there was a span of 18 bases. This CDR3 has 16 amino acids. Per the germline V gene, CDR1 is ENHRY and CDR2 is SYGVKD. The CDR3, as DNA: TGTGCCATCAGTGTTACCCCGGGGGGGAGGGATTCACCCCTCCACTTT. Its translation is CAISVTPGGRDSPLHF.

V usage is TRBV7-6 and J usage is TRBJ2-3, with 9 bases aligning to TRBD1. The trim removed 3 bases at V and 3 bases at J, leaving 13 bases unmatched. CDR3 length equals 18 residues. Looked up from germline, CDR1 is SGHVS and CDR2 is FNYEAQ. The CDR3 DNA is TGTGCCAGCAGCTTGGAACCGACGGGACAGGGAATTACAGATACGCAGTATTTT. Amino acids: CASSLEPTGQGITDTQYF.

For the CDR3, the DNA is TGCGCCAGCAGTTTTACCTCCCAGGGTAGGGACACTGAAGCTTTCTTT. It translates to CASSFTSQGRDTEAFF. This chain links TRBV23-1 with TRBJ1-1, with TRBD1 as a possible D gene (5 bases). TRBV23-1 is noted as an ORF with a role that remains uncertain. The V gene lost 5 bases and the J gene lost 3 bases, with 19 bases spanning the gap. The CDR3 extends over 16 amino acids.

This chain uses TRBV5-1 with TRBJ2-3, with 12 nucleotides matching TRBD2. V lost 5 bases, J lost 0 bases, and 4 bases stayed unmatched. CDR3 size: 16 residues. Germline V gene data show CDR1 as SGHRS and CDR2 as YFSETQ. The chain's CDR3 is CASRSGTSGSTDTQYF. The DNA for the CDR3 is TGCGCCAGCAGGTCCGGGACTAGCGGGAGCACAGATACGCAGTATTTT.

The chain joins TRBV5-1 to TRBJ2-7; 8 bases line up with TRBD1. This CDR3 has 15 amino acids. Germline CDR1 is SGHRS and CDR2 is YFSETQ. V shed 0 bases, J shed 5 bases, and the junction held 7 bases outside the gene matches. The CDR3 region has the DNA TGCGCCAGCAGCTTGGGTCAGGGGGCGTATGACGAGCAGTACTTC. This codes for CASSLGQGAYDEQYF. Using reference TRBV5-1 and TRBJ2-7 for the parts outside the CDR3, the full variable domain is KAGVTQTPRYLIKTRGQQVTLSCSPISGHRSVSWYQQTPGQGLQFLFEYFSETQRNKGNFPGRFSGRQFSNSRSEMNVSTLELGDSALYLCASSLGQGAYDEQYFGPGTRLTVT.

The chain recombines TRBV7-2 with TRBJ2-7; 15 bases map to TRBD2. Trimming at V came to 5 bases and at J to 6 bases, leaving 11 bases not matched to a gene. Per the germline V gene, CDR1 is SGHTA and CDR2 is FQGNSA. The CDR3 is 17 amino acids. The CDR3 nucleotides are TGTGCCAGCAGCCCAGGGGGACTAGCGGGAGGCCCAGTCGAGCAGTACTTC. Protein product: CASSPGGLAGGPVEQYF.

The chain carries TRBV19 and TRBJ1-6; D remains ambiguous. Germline values: CDR1 LNHDA, CDR2 SQIVND (reference sequence). The CDR3 length is 16 residues. V shed 4 bases and J shed 10 bases, with 20 bases lying between them. The DNA of the CDR3 is TGTGCCAGTAGTACCGGTCTGTGGGTTGATCGCTCACCCCTCCACTTT. Protein sequence: CASSTGLWVDRSPLHF.

The chain carries TRBV6-5 and TRBJ1-1, with D possibly TRBD1 on 6 matching bases. The CDR3 spans 15 residues. From germline, CDR1 is MNHEY and CDR2 SVGAGI. Trimming shortened V by 6 bases and J by 1 base, and 15 bases separated the two germline ends. The CDR3 DNA is TGTGCCAGCAGCCTGGGGGGCAGCGGGAACACTGAAGCTTTCTTT. Encoded protein: CASSLGGSGNTEAFF.

This chain connects TRBV7-8 to TRBJ2-7; 9 nucleotides align to TRBD2. CDR3 length: 16 amino acids. The trim removed 1 base at V and 4 bases at J, leaving 8 bases unmatched. Looked up from germline, CDR1 is SGHVS and CDR2 is FQNEAQ. In DNA form, the CDR3 reads TGTGCCAGCAGCTTAGAATGGCGGGAGGGCCCTTACGAGCAGTACTTC. Translating gives CASSLEWREGPYEQYF.

Regarding this clone: Other DNA sequences in this specimen translate into the identical CDR3. This chain joins TRBV18 and TRBJ2-7; 7 bases are a match to TRBD2. The J segment lost 2 bases and the V segment lost 3 bases, leaving 1 base of the junction unmatched. Germline V gives CDR1 KGHSH, CDR2 LQKENI. The CDR3 spans 13 residues. DNA of the CDR3: TGTGCCAGCTCACCGGGAGGGCCCTACGAGCAGTACTTC. Translated: CASSPGGPYEQYF.

CDR3 amino acids: CASSTSSGSLLEQYF. The DNA of the CDR3 is TGTGCCAGCAGCACCTCTAGCGGGAGTCTCCTCGAGCAGTACTTC. V gene TRBV5-4 combines with J gene TRBJ2-7; TRBD2 aligns across 10 bases. This CDR3 is 15 amino acids long. V shed 4 bases, J shed 6 bases, and the junction held 10 bases outside the gene matches. Germline V CDR1 and CDR2: SGHNT, YYREEE (reference sequence).

The chain uses TRBV18 and TRBJ1-4, with 10 bases matching TRBD1. The CDR3 has 14 residues. J gave up 8 bases and V 4 bases, and 4 bases lay outside the gene matches. Germline V gives CDR1 KGHSH, CDR2 LQKENI. CDR3 region: CASSLGQGYEKLFF. CDR3 DNA: TGTGCCAGCTCACTGGGACAGGGGTACGAAAAACTGTTTTTT.

In the case of this clone: This sample includes further DNA sequences coding for the same CDR3. This rearrangement joins TRBV5-6 to TRBJ2-6; D remains ambiguous. There are 13 residues in the CDR3. The V end lost 2 bases, the J end lost 1 base, and 1 base lay between the germline ends. From germline, CDR1 is SGHDT and CDR2 YYEEEE. CDR3 in amino acids: CASSFSGANVLTF. As DNA, the CDR3 is TGTGCCAGCAGCTTTTCTGGGGCCAACGTCCTGACTTTC.

This rearrangement joins TRBV5-6 to TRBJ2-3, with D perhaps being TRBD1 or TRBD2 (5 bases each). V was cut by 2 bases and J by 0 bases, with 10 bases left in between. The CDR3 consists of 15 residues. Germline CDR1 and CDR2: SGHDT and YYEEEE. The CDR3 loop reads CASSFGTASTDTQYF. The CDR3 bases are TGTGCCAGCAGCTTTGGGACGGCGAGCACAGATACGCAGTATTTT.

The rearrangement uses TRBV28 and TRBJ2-4; D might be TRBD2 (5 bases). V lost 3 bases and J lost 1, with 13 bases in between. Germline loops: CDR1 MDHEN, CDR2 SYDVKM. The CDR3 totals 16 residues. The CDR3 nucleotides are TGTGCCAGCAGTTTCAGGCTAGCAGCTGCCAAAAACATTCAGTACTTC. Protein sequence: CASSFRLAAAKNIQYF.

The chain is built from TRBV7-8 and TRBJ2-7, with D possibly TRBD1 on 5 matching bases. V dropped 2 bases and J dropped 3 bases, with 11 bases sitting between them. The CDR3 has 14 amino acids. Looked up from germline, CDR1 is SGHVS and CDR2 is FQNEAQ. DNA for the CDR3: TGTGCCAGCAGCTTAAGGCAGGGCATCTACGAGCAGTACTTC. It specifies CASSLRQGIYEQYF.

Note on this clone: A read error is possible here, since a much larger clone lies one base away. This specimen includes other DNA sequences encoding the same CDR3. The V call is TRBV5-4, the J call TRBJ1-5; TRBD1 matches at 10 bases. Germline V gene sequence: CDR1 SGHNT, CDR2 YYREEE (reference sequence). The V segment lost 4 bases and the J segment 2 bases; nucleotides outside the gene matches: 3. CDR3 length: 15 amino acids. The CDR3 spells CASSPGTGGNQPQHF. For the CDR3, the DNA is TGTGCCAGCAGCCCTGGGACAGGGGGCAATCAGCCCCAGCATTTT.